Here is one T cell receptor (beta chain) with its context. Antigen specificity is unknown. Germline V CDR1 and CDR2: MDHEN, SYDVKM. V gave up 3 bases and J gave up 1 base, with 7 bases separating them. This CDR3 comprises 14 residues. Amplification used 60 Vbeta primers and 13 Jbeta primers. Assay used: immunoSEQ multiplex PCR; TCRdb lists only in-frame clones, some missing. The sample contains fewer than 65,000 clones, about 82% of which appear only once. The donors gave bone marrow, and they were healthy. The data stem from a study of cytomegalovirus exposure and HLA in healthy donors. Study information: The Caucasian-associated ancestry cluster contained around four fifths of the 300 to 450 genotyped donors. Study-wide findings and caveats: Accurate prediction of HLA-A and HLA-B alleles (for most subjects) was reportedly achieved from TCR beta sequences. In an earlier analysis, about 87% or about 30%: the productive usage of most TCR beta V segments.

The sequenced material came from PBMCs. This TCR was recovered from a man younger than 45 in good health and CMV-seronegative. This sequence joins TRBV28 and TRBJ2-4; a possible D gene is TRBD1 (6 bases). CDR3 loop: CASSLGAAKNIQYF. DNA of the CDR3: TGTGCCAGCAGTTTGGGGGCTGCCAAAAACATTCAGTACTTC.